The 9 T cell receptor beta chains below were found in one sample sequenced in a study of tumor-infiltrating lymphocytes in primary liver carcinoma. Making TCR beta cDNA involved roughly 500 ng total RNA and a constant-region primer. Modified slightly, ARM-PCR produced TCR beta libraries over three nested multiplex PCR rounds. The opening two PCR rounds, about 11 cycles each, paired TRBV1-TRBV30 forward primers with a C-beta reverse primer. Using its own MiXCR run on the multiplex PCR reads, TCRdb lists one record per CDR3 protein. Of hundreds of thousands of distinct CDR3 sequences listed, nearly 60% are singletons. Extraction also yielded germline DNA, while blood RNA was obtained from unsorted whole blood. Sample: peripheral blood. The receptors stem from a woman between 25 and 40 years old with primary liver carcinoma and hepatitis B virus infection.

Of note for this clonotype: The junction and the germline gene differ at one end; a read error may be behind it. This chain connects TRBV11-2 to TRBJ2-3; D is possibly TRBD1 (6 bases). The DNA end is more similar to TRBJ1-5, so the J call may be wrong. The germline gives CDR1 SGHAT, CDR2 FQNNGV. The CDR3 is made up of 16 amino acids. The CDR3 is CVSSLGGQRSTDTQHF. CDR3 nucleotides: TGTGTCAGCAGCTTGGGGGGGCAGAGGTCCACAGATACGCAGCATTTT.

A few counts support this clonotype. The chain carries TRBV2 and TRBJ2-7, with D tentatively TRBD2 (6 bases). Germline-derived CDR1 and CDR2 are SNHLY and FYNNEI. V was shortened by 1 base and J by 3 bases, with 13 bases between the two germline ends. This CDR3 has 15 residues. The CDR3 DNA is TGTGCCAGCAGTGAAGGAAGTGGCGGGATCTACGAGCAGTACTTC. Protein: CASSEGSGGIYEQYF.

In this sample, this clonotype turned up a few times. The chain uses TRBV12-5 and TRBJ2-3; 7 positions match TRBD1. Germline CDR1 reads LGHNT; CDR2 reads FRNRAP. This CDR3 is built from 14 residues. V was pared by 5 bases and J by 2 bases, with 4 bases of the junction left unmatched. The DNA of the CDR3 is TGTGCTAGTGGTAGGGACAGTCACACAGATACGCAGTATTTT. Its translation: CASGRDSHTDTQYF.

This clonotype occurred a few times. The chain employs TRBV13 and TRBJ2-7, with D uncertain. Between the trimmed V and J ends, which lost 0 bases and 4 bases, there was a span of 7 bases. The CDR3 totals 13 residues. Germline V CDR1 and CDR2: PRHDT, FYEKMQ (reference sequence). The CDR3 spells CASSLGPEYEQYF. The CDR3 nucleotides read TGTGCCAGCAGCTTAGGCCCGGAATACGAGCAGTACTTC.

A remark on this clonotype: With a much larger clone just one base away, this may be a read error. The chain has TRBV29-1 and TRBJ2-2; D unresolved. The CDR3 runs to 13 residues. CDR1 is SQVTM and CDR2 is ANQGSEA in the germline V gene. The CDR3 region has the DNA TGCAGCATTGAAGTGGGGAACACCGGGGAGCTGTTTTTT. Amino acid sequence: CSIEVGNTGELFF.

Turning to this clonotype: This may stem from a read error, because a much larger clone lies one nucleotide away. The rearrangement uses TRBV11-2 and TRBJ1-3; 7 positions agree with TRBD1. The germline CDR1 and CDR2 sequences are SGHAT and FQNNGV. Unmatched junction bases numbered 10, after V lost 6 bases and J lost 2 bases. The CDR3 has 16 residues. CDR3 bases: TGTGCCAGCAGTTCAGGGGGGAGGGTCGCTGGAAACACCATATATTTT. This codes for CASSSGGRVAGNTIYF.

CDR3: CASGEGSNEQFF. The CDR3, as DNA: TGTGCCAGCGGCGAGGGGTCGAATGAGCAGTTCTTC. The chain employs TRBV7-9 and TRBJ2-1; D may correspond to TRBD1 or TRBD2 (5 bases each). Per germline, CDR1 SEHNR and CDR2 FQNEAQ (reference sequence). Trimming pared 8 bases from V and 7 bases from J, leaving 12 bases between. CDR3 length: 12 residues. Supplemented by reference TRBV7-9 and TRBJ2-1, the full variable domain reads DTGVSQNPRHKITKRGQNVTFRCDPISEHNRLYWYRQTLGQGPEFLTYFQNEAQLEKSRLLSDRFSAERPKGSFSTLEIQRTEQGDSAMYLCASGEGSNEQFFGPGTRLTVL.

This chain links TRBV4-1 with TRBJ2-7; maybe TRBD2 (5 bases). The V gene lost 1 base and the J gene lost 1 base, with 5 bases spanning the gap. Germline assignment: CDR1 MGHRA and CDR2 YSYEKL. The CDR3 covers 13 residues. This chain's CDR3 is CASSQGGSYEQYF. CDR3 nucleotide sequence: TGCGCCAGCAGCCAAGGCGGGTCCTACGAGCAGTACTTC.

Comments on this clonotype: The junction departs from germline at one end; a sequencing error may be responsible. The CDR3 here is CASSYSGAYNEQLF. DNA for the CDR3: TGTGCCAGCAGTTACTCCGGGGCCTACAATGAGCAGCTCTTC. The chain links TRBV6-2 or TRBV6-3 to TRBJ2-1, with D perhaps matching TRBD1 or TRBD2 (5 bases each). The CDR3 has 14 amino acids. From germline, CDR1 is MNHEY and CDR2 SVGEGT.